Below, one T cell receptor (beta chain) is given with its context. Antigen unknown. Investigators prepared the TCR beta libraries by applying iRepertoire HTBI primers and Arm-PCR of CDR3 regions. TCRdb fed the multiplex PCR reads into MiXCR, producing one record per CDR3 protein. Seen here are about 530,000 distinct CDR3 sequences, roughly a sixth observed once, and the top ten hold around 25%. This specimen comes from a study of regulatory T cells in long-lasting Graves disease. The time point denotes: newly diagnosed GD, antithyroid drugs for less than 3 months. After RNA was extracted from PBMCs, the TCR library was made from it. V dropped 1 base and J dropped 7; count of bases not matched to a gene: 5. The CDR3 loop spans 15 amino acids. CDR1 SEHNR and CDR2 FQNEAQ come from the germline V gene (reference sequence). General observations from the study: Favored usage of TRBV28, TRBJ1-2 and TRBJ2-5 was recorded in persistent disease.

The same sample was also used in a study of T cells in Graves' hyperthyroidism and ophthalmopathy. That paper notes: Initially, a first-round RT-PCR of the TCR CDR3 employed the HTBI primer set. From stable hyperthyroidism, ophthalmopathy was set apart by a 13 V-J model.

The input for sequencing was peripheral blood mononuclear cells (PBMCs), taken at new diagnosis, from a patient treated with antithyroid drugs. The receptor comes from a woman aged 35-65 years with Graves disease. This chain uses TRBV7-9 with TRBJ1-4; 8 bases are shared with TRBD1. The chain's CDR3 is CASSLVGTGFEKLFF. In nucleotides, the CDR3 is TGTGCCAGCAGCTTAGTCGGGACAGGCTTTGAAAAACTGTTTTTT.